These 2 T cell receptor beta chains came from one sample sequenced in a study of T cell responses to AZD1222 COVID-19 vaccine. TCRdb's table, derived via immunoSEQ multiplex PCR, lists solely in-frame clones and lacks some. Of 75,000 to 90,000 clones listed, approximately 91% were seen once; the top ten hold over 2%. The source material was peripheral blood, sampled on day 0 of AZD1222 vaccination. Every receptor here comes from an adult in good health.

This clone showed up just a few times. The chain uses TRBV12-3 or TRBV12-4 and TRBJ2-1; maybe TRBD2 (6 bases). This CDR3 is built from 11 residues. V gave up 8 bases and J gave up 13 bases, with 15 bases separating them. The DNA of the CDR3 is TGTGCCAGCGGCCCGTCGGCGGGACAGTTCTTC. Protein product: CASGPSAGQFF.

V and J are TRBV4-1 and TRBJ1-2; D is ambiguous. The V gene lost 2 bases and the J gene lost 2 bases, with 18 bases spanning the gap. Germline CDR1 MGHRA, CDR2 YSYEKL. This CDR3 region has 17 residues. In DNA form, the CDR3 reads TGCGCCAGCAGCCAAACGGGAAGCTCGCTCCCAAACTATGGCTACACCTTC. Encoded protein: CASSQTGSSLPNYGYTF.